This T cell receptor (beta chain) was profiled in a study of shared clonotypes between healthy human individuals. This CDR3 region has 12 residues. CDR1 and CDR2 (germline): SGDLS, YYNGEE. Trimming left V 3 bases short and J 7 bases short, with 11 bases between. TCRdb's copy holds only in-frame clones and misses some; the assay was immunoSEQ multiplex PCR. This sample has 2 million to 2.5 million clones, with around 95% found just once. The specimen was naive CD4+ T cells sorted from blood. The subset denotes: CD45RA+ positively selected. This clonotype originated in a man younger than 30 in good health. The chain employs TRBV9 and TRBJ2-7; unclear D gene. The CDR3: CASSALLGEQYF. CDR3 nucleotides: TGTGCCAGCAGCGCCTTGTTGGGGGAGCAGTACTTC.